This entry is about one T cell receptor beta chain. This clone was counted once. What this receptor recognizes is not known. No much larger clonotype is one base removed from it; base qualities were not supplied. V lost 2 bases and J lost 2 bases; the stretch between them is 11 bases long. Including the terminal cysteine and phenylalanine, the CDR3 comprises 14 residues. The CDR3 DNA has 42 bases and is translated from base 1. CDR1 and CDR2, per the germline V gene (reference sequence), are SGHNT and YYREEE. This sample is drawn from a study of blood T cell repertoires in COVID-19 (dated by TCRdb to between 2020 and 2021). About the investigation overall: Collaborator samples came from the United States, Italy and Spain and covered acute and convalescent phases of COVID-19. The prospective study material was composed of cDNA or gDNA derived from T cells, B-cell-depleted T cells, or PBMCs. Subjects who had been exposed to COVID-19, were actively infected with it, or had recovered from it provided the deeply sampled blood TCRbeta repertoires that made up the dataset. The repertoires were released in a freely available public database intended as a resource for research on the immune response to SARS-CoV-2. The samples were drawn from two sources: the first 160 participants of the ongoing ImmuneRACE study, and 1,200 or so subjects contributed by 6 global collaborators. Nearly every sample came with metadata listing a de-identified subject ID, COVID-19 status, age in years and sex. Where HLA class I and class II types were available, the types were taken from metadata supplied by the sample provider, not from assay-based typing.

The immunoSEQ Assay, a bias-controlled multiplex PCR, was used to amplify TCRbeta CDR3 regions from genomic DNA. The study's processing was this. The number of nucleated cells in each sample was estimated by amplification of reference gene primers within the assay. To quantify the absolute abundance of each unique TCRbeta CDR3 rearrangement, sequence reads were collapsed and filtered. For each sample, productive Simpson clonality was calculated as the square root of Simpson's diversity index across productive rearrangements. TCRdb took over this immuneACCESS table, retaining in-frame rearrangements with V and J assigned. Such tables are incomplete; in checked studies, under half of the missing clones stem from an unresolved V gene, and the remainder is unexplained. V, J and clone size were drawn from that table, and D and trimming were deduced from the DNA. Present in this sample are some 180,000 clones, 88% of which were seen just once. The leading ten clones occupy 6% of the sample.

General conclusions and limits of the study: Clinical and demographic metadata were provided uncurated, with the amount varying by source and participant.

Whole blood was collected in K2EDTA tubes by collaborating institutions according to the institutions' own protocols. For TCRbeta analysis, collaborators shipped samples in one of three forms: frozen whole blood, isolated PBMCs, or DNA extracted from either of those sample types. The V and J genes are TRBV5-4 and TRBJ2-7; TRBD1 could be the D gene, as 5 bases match. The source material was peripheral blood. The TCR sequence derives from a man in his forties with active or convalescent COVID-19. The nucleotides read TGTGCCAGCAGCTTCGTAGGGGTCCCCTACGAGCAGTACTTC. It translates as CASSFVGVPYEQYF.